This TCR beta chain was retrieved from a study of blood T cell repertoires in COVID-19 (dated by TCRdb to the early 2020s). Study-wide context: The collaborator samples originated in the United States, Italy and Spain and spanned the acute and convalescent phases of COVID-19. The repertoires were made available in a free public database intended to serve as a resource for research on the immune response to SARS-CoV-2. Where HLA class I and class II types were available, the types were taken from metadata supplied by the sample provider, not from assay-based typing. Samples came from the ongoing ImmuneRACE study (first 160 participants) plus 1,254 subjects from 6 global collaborators. The material from the prospective study consisted of cDNA or gDNA derived from T cells, B-cell-depleted T cells, or PBMCs. Deeply sampled blood TCRbeta repertoires from subjects exposed to, actively infected with, or recovered from COVID-19 were included in the dataset. The sample metadata nearly always contained a de-identified subject ID, COVID-19 status, age in years and sex.

Inclusive of the bounding cysteine and phenylalanine, the CDR3 is 15 residues long. Here the CDR3 DNA is all that survives: 45 bases in frame from base 1. CDR1 and CDR2 were assigned from the germline V gene as SGDLS and YYNGEE. The junction shows trimming of 0 bases on V and 7 bases on J, and the gene matches do not reach 6 bases of it. Results the study describes overall, beyond this receptor: The amount of clinical and demographic metadata varied by source and participant and was provided uncurated.

TCRbeta CDR3 regions were amplified from genomic DNA using the immunoSEQ Assay, a bias-controlled multiplex PCR. From the authors' description of their analysis: The number of nucleated cells in each sample was estimated by amplification of reference gene primers within the assay. Sequence reads were collapsed and filtered to measure the absolute abundance of every unique TCRbeta CDR3 rearrangement. For each sample, productive Simpson clonality was calculated as the square root of Simpson's diversity index over productive rearrangements. TCRdb stores this immuneACCESS table with in-frame sequences only. Part of the clones is absent; in the studies checked, under half of the shortfall reflects unresolved V genes, and no reason is known for the rest. The DNA was the basis for D and trimming; V, J and clone size are from that table. The sample table lists just over 250,000 clones, about 87% of them with a count of one. About 4.1% of the sample comes from the top ten.

Another Seattle source contributed samples from volunteer blood donors who had recovered from COVID-19. Whole blood was collected in K2EDTA tubes by collaborating institutions according to the institutions' own protocols. For TCRbeta analysis, collaborator samples were shipped as frozen whole blood, as isolated PBMCs, or as DNA extracted from either sample type. This clone was picked up one time. The antigen it recognizes is unknown. The sample holds no much larger clone one base away, and base qualities are not on file. The receptor's source is a man between 60 and 75 years old who had recovered from COVID-19. The sample taken for sequencing was peripheral blood. The V and J genes are TRBV9 and TRBJ2-1; 8 bases in the junction line up with TRBD1. The nucleotide sequence is TGTGCCAGCAGCGTAGGTGGGACAGGAGAAAATGAGCAGTTCTTC. It translates to CASSVGGTGENEQFF. Reference TRBV9 and TRBJ2-1 genes cover what lies past the CDR3, so the full variable domain is DSGVTQTPKHLITATGQRVTLRCSPRSGDLSVYWYQQSLDQGLQFLIQYYNGEERAKGNILERFSAQQFPDLHSELNLSSLELGDSALYFCASSVGGTGENEQFFGPGTRLTVL.